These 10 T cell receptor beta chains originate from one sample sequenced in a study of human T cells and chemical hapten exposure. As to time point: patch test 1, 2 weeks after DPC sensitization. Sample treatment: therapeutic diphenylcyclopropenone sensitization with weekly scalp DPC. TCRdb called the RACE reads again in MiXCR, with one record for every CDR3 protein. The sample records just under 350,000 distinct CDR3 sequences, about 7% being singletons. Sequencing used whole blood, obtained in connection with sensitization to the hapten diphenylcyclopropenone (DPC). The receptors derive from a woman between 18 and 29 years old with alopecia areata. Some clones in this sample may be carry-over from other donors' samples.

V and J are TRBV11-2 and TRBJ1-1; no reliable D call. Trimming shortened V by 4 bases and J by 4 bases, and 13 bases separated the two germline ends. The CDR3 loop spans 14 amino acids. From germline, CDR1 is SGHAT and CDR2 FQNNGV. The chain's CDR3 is CASSSDVGFTEAFF. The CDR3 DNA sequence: TGTGCCAGCAGCTCAGATGTAGGATTCACTGAAGCTTTCTTT.

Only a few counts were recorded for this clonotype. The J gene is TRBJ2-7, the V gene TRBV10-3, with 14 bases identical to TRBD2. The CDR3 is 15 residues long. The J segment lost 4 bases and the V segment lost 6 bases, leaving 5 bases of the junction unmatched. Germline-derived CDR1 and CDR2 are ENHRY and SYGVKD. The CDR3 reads CAIRERLAGGYEQYF. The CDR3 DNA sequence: TGTGCCATCAGGGAAAGACTAGCGGGGGGGTACGAGCAGTACTTC.

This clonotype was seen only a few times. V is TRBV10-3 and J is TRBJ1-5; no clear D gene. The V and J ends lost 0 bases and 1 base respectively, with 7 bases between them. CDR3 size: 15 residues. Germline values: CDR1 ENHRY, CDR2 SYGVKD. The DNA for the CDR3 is TGTGCCATCAGTGAGTCGGGAGACAGCAATCAGCCCCAGCATTTT. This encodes CAISESGDSNQPQHF.

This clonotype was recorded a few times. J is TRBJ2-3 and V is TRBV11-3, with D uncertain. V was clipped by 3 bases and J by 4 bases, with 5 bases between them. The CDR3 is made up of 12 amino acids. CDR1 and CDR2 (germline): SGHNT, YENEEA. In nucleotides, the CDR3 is TGTGCCAGCAGCTTCGTCGCAGATACGCAGTATTTT. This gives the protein CASSFVADTQYF.

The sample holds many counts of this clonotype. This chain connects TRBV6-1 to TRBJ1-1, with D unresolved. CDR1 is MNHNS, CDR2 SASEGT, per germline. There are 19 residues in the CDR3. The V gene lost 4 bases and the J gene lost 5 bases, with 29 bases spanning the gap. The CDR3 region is CASSGEGFRTLRSVTEAFF. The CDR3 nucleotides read TGTGCCAGCAGTGGGGAGGGTTTTCGTACTTTACGTTCCGTAACTGAAGCTTTCTTT.

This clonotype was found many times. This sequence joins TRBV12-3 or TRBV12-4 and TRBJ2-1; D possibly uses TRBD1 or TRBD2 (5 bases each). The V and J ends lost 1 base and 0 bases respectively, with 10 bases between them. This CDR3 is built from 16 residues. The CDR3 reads CASSLGGAASYNEQFF. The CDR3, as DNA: TGTGCCAGCAGTTTAGGAGGGGCAGCCTCCTACAATGAGCAGTTCTTC.

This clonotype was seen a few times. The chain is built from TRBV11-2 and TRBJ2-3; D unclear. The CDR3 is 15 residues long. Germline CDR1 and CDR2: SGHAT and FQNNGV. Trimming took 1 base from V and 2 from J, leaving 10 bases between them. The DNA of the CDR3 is TGTGCCAGCAGCTTAGGTCAGGCTCCCACAGATACGCAGTATTTT. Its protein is CASSLGQAPTDTQYF.

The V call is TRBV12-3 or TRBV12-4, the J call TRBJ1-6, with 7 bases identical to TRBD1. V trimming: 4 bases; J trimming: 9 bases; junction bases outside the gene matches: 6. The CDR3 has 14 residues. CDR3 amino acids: CASSSTGIGSPLHF. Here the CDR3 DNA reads TGTGCCAGCAGTTCGACAGGGATCGGTTCACCCCTCCACTTT.

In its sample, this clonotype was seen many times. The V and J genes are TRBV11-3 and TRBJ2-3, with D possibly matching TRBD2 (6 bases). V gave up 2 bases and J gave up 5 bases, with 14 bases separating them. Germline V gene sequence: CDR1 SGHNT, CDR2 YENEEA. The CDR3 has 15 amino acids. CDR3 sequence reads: CASSLLRGAGDTQYF. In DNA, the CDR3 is TGTGCCAGCAGCTTACTCCGCGGGGCCGGAGATACGCAGTATTTT.

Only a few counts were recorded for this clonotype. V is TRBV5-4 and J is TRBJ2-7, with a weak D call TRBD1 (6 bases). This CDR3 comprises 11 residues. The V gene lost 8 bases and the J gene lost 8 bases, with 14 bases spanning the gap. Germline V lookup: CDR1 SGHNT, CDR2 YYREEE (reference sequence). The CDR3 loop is CASIQGTKQYF. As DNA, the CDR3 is TGTGCCAGTATACAGGGTACCAAGCAGTACTTC. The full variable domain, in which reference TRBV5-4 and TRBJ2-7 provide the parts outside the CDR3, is ETGVTQSPTHLIKTRGQQVTLRCSSQSGHNTVSWYQQALGQGPQFIFQYYREEENGRGNFPPRFSGLQFPNYSSELNVNALELDDSALYLCASIQGTKQYFGPGTRLTVT.